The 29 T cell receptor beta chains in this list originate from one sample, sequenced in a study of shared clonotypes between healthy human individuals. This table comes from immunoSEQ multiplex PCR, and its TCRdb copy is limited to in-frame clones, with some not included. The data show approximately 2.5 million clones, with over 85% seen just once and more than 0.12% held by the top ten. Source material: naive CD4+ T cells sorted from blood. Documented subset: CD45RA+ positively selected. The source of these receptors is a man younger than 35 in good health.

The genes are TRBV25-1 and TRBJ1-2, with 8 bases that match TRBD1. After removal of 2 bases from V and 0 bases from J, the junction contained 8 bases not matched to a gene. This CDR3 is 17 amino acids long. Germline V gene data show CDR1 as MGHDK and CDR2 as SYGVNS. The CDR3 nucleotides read TGTGCCAGCAGTGAAACCGGGACAGGAGAAGCTAACTATGGCTACACCTTC. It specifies CASSETGTGEANYGYTF.

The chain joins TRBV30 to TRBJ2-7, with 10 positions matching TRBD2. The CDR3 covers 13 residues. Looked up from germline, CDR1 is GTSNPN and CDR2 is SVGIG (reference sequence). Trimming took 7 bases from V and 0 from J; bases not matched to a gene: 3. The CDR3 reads CAFSSGSSYEQYF. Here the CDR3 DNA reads TGTGCCTTTTCTAGCGGGAGCTCCTACGAGCAGTACTTC.

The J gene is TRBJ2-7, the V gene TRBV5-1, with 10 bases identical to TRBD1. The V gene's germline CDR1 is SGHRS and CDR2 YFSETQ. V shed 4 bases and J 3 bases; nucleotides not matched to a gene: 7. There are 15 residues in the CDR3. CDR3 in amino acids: CASSRGTGVSYEQYF. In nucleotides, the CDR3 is TGCGCCAGCAGCAGAGGGACAGGGGTAAGCTACGAGCAGTACTTC.

DNA of the CDR3: TGCGCCAGCAGCATAGGCTCGAGAACCCAAGAGACCCAGTACTTC. Its translation is CASSIGSRTQETQYF. The chain employs TRBV5-1 and TRBJ2-5; D is unclear. The CDR3 has 15 amino acids. Deletions cut 4 bases from V and 1 base from J, with 14 bases between. Germline V lookup: CDR1 SGHRS, CDR2 YFSETQ.

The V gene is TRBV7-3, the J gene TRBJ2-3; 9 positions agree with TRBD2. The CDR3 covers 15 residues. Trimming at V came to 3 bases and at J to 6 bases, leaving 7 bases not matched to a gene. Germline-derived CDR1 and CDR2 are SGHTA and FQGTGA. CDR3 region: CASSFPAGGRDTQYF. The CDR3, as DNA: TGTGCCAGCAGCTTTCCAGCGGGGGGCCGGGATACGCAGTATTTT.

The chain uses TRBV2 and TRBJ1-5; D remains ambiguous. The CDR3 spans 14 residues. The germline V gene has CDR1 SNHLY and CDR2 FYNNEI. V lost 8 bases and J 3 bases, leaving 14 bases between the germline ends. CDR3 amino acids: CASRPDRPNQPQHF. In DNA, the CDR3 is TGTGCCAGCCGGCCGGACCGCCCCAATCAGCCCCAGCATTTT.

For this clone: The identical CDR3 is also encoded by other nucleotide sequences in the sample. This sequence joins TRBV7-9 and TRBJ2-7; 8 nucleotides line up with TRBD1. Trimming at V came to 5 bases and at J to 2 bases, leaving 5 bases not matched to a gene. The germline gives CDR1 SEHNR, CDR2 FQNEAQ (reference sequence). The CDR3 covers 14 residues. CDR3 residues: CASSPGTGAYEQYF. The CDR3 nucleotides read TGTGCCAGCAGCCCCGGGACAGGAGCCTACGAGCAGTACTTC.

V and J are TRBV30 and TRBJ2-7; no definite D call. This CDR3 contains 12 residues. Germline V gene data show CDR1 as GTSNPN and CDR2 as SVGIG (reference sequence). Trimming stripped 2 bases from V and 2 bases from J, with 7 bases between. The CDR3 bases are TGTGCCTGGAGTTTAGTGACCTACGAGCAGTACTTC. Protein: CAWSLVTYEQYF.

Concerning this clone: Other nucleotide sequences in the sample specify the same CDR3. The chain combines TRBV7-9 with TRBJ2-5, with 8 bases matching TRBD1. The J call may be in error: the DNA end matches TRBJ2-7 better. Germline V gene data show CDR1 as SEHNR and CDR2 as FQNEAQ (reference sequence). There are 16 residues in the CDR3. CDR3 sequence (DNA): TGTGCCAGCAGCTTAGCGGGAGGACAGGGATCCTACGAGCAGTACTTC. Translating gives CASSLAGGQGSYEQYF.

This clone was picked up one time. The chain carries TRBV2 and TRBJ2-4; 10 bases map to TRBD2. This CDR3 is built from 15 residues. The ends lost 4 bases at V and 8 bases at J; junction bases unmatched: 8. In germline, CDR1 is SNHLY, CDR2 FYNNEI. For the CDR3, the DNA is TGTGCCAGCAGTGGATCGGGACTAGCGTCTTACATTCAGTACTTC. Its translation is CASSGSGLASYIQYF.

The CDR3 bases are TGTGCCAGCACCCCCGCGGGGCGGGCCCAAGAGACCCAGTACTTC. It translates to CASTPAGRAQETQYF. The chain is built from TRBV7-9 and TRBJ2-5, with TRBD2 as a possible D gene (6 bases). V dropped 7 bases and J dropped 1 base, with 16 bases sitting between them. CDR3 length equals 15 residues. Per the germline V gene, CDR1 is SEHNR and CDR2 is FQNEAQ (reference sequence). Using reference TRBV7-9 and TRBJ2-5 for the parts outside the CDR3, the full variable domain is DTGVSQNPRHKITKRGQNVTFRCDPISEHNRLYWYRQTLGQGPEFLTYFQNEAQLEKSRLLSDRFSAERPKGSFSTLEIQRTEQGDSAMYLCASTPAGRAQETQYFGPGTRLLVL.

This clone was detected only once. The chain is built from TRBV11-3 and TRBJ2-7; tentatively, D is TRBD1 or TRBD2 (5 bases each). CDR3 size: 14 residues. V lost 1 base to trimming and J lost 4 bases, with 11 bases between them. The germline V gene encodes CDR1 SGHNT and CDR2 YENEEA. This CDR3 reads CASSLGGKPYEQYF. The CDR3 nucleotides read TGTGCCAGCAGCTTAGGGGGGAAGCCATACGAGCAGTACTTC.

The CDR3 loop is CASSPPPRTGYTF. In nucleotides, the CDR3 is TGTGCCAGCAGTCCCCCTCCTAGGACTGGCTACACCTTC. The rearrangement joins TRBV28 to TRBJ1-2; the D is unclear. Per the germline V gene, CDR1 is MDHEN and CDR2 is SYDVKM. Trimming removed 5 bases from V and 7 bases from J, with 14 bases in between. The CDR3 extends over 13 amino acids.

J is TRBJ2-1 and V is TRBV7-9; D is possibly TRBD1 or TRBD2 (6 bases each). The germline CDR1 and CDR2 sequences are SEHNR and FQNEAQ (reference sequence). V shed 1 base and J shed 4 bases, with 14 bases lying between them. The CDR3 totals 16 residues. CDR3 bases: TGTGCCAGCAGCTTAGGAGGAGGGGGTTGGTACAATGAGCAGTTCTTC. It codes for CASSLGGGGWYNEQFF.

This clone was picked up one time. Written as DNA, the CDR3 is TGTGCCAGCAGCTTGACCATCTCTAGTCGGGAGGGGTCCTACAATGAGCAGTTCTTC. Translating gives CASSLTISSREGSYNEQFF. The V and J genes are TRBV5-6 and TRBJ2-1; 8 nucleotides match TRBD2. The CDR3 is 19 residues long. V dropped 1 base and J dropped 1; count of bases not matched to a gene: 13. Germline V gene lookup returns CDR1 SGHDT and CDR2 YYEEEE.

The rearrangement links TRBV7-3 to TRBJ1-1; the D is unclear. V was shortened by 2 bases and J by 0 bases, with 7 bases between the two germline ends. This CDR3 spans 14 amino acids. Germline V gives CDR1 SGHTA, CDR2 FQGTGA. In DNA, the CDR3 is TGTGCCAGCAGCTTAGCTCCGGTGAACACTGAAGCTTTCTTT. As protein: CASSLAPVNTEAFF.

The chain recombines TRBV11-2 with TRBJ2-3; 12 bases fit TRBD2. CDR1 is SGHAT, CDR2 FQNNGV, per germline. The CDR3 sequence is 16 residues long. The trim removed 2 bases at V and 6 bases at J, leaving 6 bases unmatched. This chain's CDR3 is CASSLLAGGPGDTQYF. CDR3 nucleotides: TGTGCCAGCAGCTTACTAGCGGGAGGGCCCGGGGATACGCAGTATTTT.

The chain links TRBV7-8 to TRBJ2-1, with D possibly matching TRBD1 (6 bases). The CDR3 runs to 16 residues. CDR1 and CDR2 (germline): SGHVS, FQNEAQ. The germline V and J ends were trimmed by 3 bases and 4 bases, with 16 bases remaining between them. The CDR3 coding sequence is TGTGCCAGCAGCTTTATGAGGGGACATCGGTACAATGAGCAGTTCTTC. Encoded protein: CASSFMRGHRYNEQFF.

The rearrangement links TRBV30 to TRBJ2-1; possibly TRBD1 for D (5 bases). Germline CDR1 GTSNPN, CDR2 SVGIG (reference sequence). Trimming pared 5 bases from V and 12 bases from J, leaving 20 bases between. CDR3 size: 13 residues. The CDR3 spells CAWCHRHQGTQFF. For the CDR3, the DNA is TGTGCCTGGTGTCATCGTCACCAGGGCACGCAGTTCTTC.

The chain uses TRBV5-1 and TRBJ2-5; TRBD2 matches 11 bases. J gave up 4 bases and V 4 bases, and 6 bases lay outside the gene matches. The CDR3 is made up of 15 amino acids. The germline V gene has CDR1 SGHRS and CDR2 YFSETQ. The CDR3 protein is CASSRATSGRETQYF. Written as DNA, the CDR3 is TGCGCCAGCAGCCGTGCCACTAGCGGGAGAGAGACCCAGTACTTC.

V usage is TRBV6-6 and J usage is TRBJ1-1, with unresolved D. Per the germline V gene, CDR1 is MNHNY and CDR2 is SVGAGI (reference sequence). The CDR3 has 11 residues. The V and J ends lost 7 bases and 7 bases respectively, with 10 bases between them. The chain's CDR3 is CASTRLGEAFF. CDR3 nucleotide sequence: TGTGCCAGCACCAGGTTAGGTGAAGCTTTCTTT.

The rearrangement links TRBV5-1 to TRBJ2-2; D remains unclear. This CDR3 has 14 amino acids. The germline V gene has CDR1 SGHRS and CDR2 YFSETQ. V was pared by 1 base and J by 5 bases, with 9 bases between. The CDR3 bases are TGCGCCAGCAGCTTGTCCGTGGGGACCGGGGAGCTGTTTTTT. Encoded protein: CASSLSVGTGELFF. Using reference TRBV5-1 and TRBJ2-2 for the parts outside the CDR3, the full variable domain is KAGVTQTPRYLIKTRGQQVTLSCSPISGHRSVSWYQQTPGQGLQFLFEYFSETQRNKGNFPGRFSGRQFSNSRSEMNVSTLELGDSALYLCASSLSVGTGELFFGEGSRLTVL.

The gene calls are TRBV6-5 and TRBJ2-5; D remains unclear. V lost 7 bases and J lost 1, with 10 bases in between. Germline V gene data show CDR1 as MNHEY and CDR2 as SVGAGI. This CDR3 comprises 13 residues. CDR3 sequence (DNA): TGTGCCAGCACCCGAAGCCCCCAAGAGACCCAGTACTTC. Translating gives CASTRSPQETQYF.

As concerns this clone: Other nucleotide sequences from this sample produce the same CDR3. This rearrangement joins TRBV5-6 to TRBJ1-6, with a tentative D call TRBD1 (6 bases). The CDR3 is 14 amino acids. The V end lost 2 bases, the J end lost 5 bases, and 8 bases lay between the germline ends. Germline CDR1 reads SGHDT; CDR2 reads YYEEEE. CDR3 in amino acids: CASSLGQNNSPLHF. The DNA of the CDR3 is TGTGCCAGCAGCTTAGGACAGAATAATTCACCCCTCCACTTT.

The CDR3 sequence is CASSLGGTPNTGELFF. The CDR3 DNA reads as TGTGCCAGCAGCTTGGGGGGGACCCCTAACACCGGGGAGCTGTTTTTT. The chain is built from TRBV5-4 and TRBJ2-2; D could derive from TRBD1 or TRBD2 (5 bases each). With 0 bases removed from V and 2 bases from J, the gap between germline ends came to 11 bases. The CDR3 is made up of 16 amino acids. CDR1 is SGHNT, CDR2 YYREEE, per germline (reference sequence).

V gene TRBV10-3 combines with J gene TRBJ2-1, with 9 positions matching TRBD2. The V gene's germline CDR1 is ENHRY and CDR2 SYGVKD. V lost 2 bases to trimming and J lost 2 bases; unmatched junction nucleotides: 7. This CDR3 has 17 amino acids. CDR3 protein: CAISEIPGTSPYNEQFF. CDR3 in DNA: TGTGCCATCAGTGAGATTCCCGGGACTAGCCCCTACAATGAGCAGTTCTTC.

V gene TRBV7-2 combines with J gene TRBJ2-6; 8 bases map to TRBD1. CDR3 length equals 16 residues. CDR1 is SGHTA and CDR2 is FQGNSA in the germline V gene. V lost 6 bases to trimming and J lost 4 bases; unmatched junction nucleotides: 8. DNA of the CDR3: TGTGCCAGCAGTAATCAGGGGGCGTCAGGGGCCAACGTCCTGACTTTC. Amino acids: CASSNQGASGANVLTF.

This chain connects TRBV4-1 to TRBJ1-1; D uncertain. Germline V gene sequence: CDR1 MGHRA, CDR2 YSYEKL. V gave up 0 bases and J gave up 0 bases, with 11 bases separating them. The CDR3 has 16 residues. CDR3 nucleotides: TGCGCCAGCAGCCAAGAAGGGAGAGGGATGAACACTGAAGCTTTCTTT. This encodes CASSQEGRGMNTEAFF.

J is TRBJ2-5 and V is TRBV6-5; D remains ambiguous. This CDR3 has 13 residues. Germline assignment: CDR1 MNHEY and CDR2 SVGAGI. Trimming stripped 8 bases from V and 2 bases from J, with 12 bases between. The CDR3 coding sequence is TGTGCCAGCCGGAAGACGTTGCAAGAGACCCAGTACTTC. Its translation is CASRKTLQETQYF.